This T cell receptor (beta chain) was observed in a study of TIL therapy for anti-PD-1-resistant metastatic lung cancer. The immunoSEQ assay was v3. Sequencing used immunoSEQ multiplex PCR; TCRdb keeps in-frame clones, though not all of them. The table has roughly 92,000 clones, about three fifths seen once. Indicated time point: pre-treatment sample, taken before nivolumab and TIL therapy. The tumor samples were excised metastases, mostly pleural nodules or supraclavicular lymph nodes. Between the trimmed V and J ends, which lost 4 bases and 4 bases, there was a span of 14 bases. Looked up from germline, CDR1 is SGHTS and CDR2 is YDEGEE. The CDR3 has 15 residues.

The source is a person between 25 and 79 years old with non-small cell lung cancer. This sample comprised tumor tissue, obtained at baseline. This chain connects TRBV5-8 to TRBJ1-4; D is ambiguous. The CDR3 coding sequence is TGTGCCAGCAGCCCCCGAGCAGGATTTAATGAAAAACTGTTTTTT. Protein product: CASSPRAGFNEKLFF.